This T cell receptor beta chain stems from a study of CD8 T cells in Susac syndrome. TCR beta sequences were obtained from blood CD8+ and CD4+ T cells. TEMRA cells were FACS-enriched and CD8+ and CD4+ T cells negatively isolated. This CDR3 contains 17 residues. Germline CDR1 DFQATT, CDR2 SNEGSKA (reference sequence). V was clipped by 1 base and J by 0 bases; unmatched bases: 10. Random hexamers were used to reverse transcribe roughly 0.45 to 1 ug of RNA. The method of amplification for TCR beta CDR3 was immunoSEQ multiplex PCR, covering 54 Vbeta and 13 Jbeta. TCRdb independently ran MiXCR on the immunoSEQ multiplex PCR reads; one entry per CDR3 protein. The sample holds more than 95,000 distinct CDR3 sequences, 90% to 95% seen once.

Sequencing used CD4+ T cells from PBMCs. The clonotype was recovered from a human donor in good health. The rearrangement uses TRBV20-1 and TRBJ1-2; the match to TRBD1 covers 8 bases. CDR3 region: CSARGRGRRGANYGYTF. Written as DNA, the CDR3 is TGCAGTGCTAGAGGCAGGGGGCGGAGGGGCGCTAACTATGGCTACACCTTC.